Listed below are T cell receptor beta chains from one sample, sequenced in a study of blood T cell repertoires in COVID-19. Only in-frame clones appear in the TCRdb table, and some are missing; sequencing was by immunoSEQ multiplex PCR. Of under 200,000 clones listed, less than 85% are singletons. The sequenced sample consisted of PBMCs or T cells enriched from blood (not recorded which). Source of these receptors: a woman in her sixties or seventies with acute COVID-19. Each CDR3 is given with its conserved first and last residue. Fields, in order: CDR3 protein, CDR3 DNA, D gene, J gene, clone size, V gene. The D gene is left open where the match is weak. Clone sizes are given selectively: once, few, many, or a class where the clone is expanded.

CDR3 protein: CASSGQGATEAFF; CDR3 DNA: TGCGCCAGCAGCGGACAGGGAGCCACTGAAGCTTTCTTT; D gene: TRBD1; J gene: TRBJ1-1; clone size: -; V gene: TRBV4-1
CDR3 protein: CASSLDRGGLETQYF; CDR3 DNA: TGTGCCAGCAGCCTCGACAGGGGGGGTCTAGAGACCCAGTACTTC; D gene: TRBD1; J gene: TRBJ2-5; clone size: -; V gene: TRBV11-3
CDR3 protein: CATEQGASVDTQYF; CDR3 DNA: TGTGCCACTGAACAGGGGGCTTCGGTAGATACGCAGTATTTT; D gene: TRBD1; J gene: TRBJ2-3; clone size: few; V gene: TRBV10-3
CDR3 protein: CSVTGDGNTIYF; CDR3 DNA: TGCAGCGTGACAGGGGACGGAAACACCATATATTTT; D gene: TRBD1; J gene: TRBJ1-3; clone size: -; V gene: TRBV29-1
CDR3 protein: CASSWPGGGSLTDTQYF; CDR3 DNA: TGTGCCAGCAGCTGGCCGGGGGGTGGGAGCCTCACAGATACGCAGTATTTT; D gene: TRBD2; J gene: TRBJ2-3; clone size: -; V gene: TRBV5-4
CDR3 protein: CASSVAGGINYGYTF; CDR3 DNA: TGTGCCAGCAGTGTAGCAGGGGGCATCAACTATGGCTACACCTTC; D gene: TRBD1; J gene: TRBJ1-2; clone size: -; V gene: TRBV6-1
CDR3 protein: CASSHCGIPLAEQYF; CDR3 DNA: TGCGCCAGCAGTCACTGCGGGATTCCACTCGCCGAGCAGTACTTC; D gene: -; J gene: TRBJ2-7; clone size: -; V gene: TRBV23-1
CDR3 protein: CASKTDRDRVNQPQHF; CDR3 DNA: TGTGCCAGTAAAACGGACAGGGATCGGGTAAATCAGCCCCAGCATTTT; D gene: TRBD1; J gene: TRBJ1-5; clone size: once; V gene: TRBV19
CDR3 protein: CASSDRQGARNEQFF; CDR3 DNA: TGTGCCAGCAGTGATCGACAGGGGGCGAGGAATGAGCAGTTCTTC; D gene: TRBD1; J gene: TRBJ2-1; clone size: -; V gene: TRBV2
CDR3 protein: CSASHRSYEQYF; CDR3 DNA: TGCAGTGCTAGTCACAGATCCTACGAGCAGTACTTC; D gene: -; J gene: TRBJ2-7; clone size: -; V gene: TRBV20-1
CDR3 protein: CASSLAGGKVSKNIQYF; CDR3 DNA: TGTGCCAGCAGCTTAGCGGGGGGGAAAGTGTCCAAAAACATTCAGTACTTC; D gene: TRBD2; J gene: TRBJ2-4; clone size: -; V gene: TRBV7-9
CDR3 protein: CASSLVQMNTEAFF; CDR3 DNA: TGCGCCAGCAGCTTGGTACAAATGAACACTGAAGCTTTCTTT; D gene: -; J gene: TRBJ1-1; clone size: -; V gene: TRBV5-1
CDR3 protein: CASSYGRMANTGELFF; CDR3 DNA: TGTGCCAGCAGTTACGGGAGAATGGCGAACACCGGGGAGCTGTTTTTT; D gene: -; J gene: TRBJ2-2; clone size: -; V gene: TRBV6-5
CDR3 protein: CASSLHSGKADTQYF; CDR3 DNA: TGTGCCAGCAGCTTACATAGCGGGAAGGCAGATACGCAGTATTTT; D gene: TRBD2; J gene: TRBJ2-3; clone size: -; V gene: TRBV7-9
CDR3 protein: CASSQGTNSGANVLTF; CDR3 DNA: TGTGCCAGCAGTCAAGGGACAAACTCTGGGGCCAACGTCCTGACTTTC; D gene: -; J gene: TRBJ2-6; clone size: -; V gene: TRBV27
CDR3 protein: CASSLEERVMGWSGNTIYF; CDR3 DNA: TGTGCCAGCAGCTTAGAAGAGAGGGTCATGGGATGGTCCGGAAACACCATATATTTT; D gene: -; J gene: TRBJ1-3; clone size: -; V gene: TRBV7-9